This is a list of T cell receptor beta chains from one sample in a study of blood T cell repertoires in COVID-19. The table came from immunoSEQ multiplex PCR; TCRdb's copy has only in-frame clones and leaves some out. Of 100,000 to 150,000 clones in the sample, approximately 85% are singletons; the top ten hold approximately 18%. Sequences were obtained from peripheral blood. Receptor source: a man aged 25-40 years with COVID-19, enrolled during active disease. CDR3s include the opening cysteine and the closing phenylalanine or tryptophan. The D gene is left open where the match is weak. Not all rows give a size; the values are once, few, many and, for expanded clones, a class.

DNA	CDR3	size	V	J	D
TGTGCCAGCAGCCAAGAAGACAGGGGGGGCAATCAGCCCCAGCATTTT	CASSQEDRGGNQPQHF	few	TRBV4-2	TRBJ1-5	TRBD1
TGTGCCAGCAGCTTAGCGCTCGCTAGCGGGATGTCCTACGAGCAGTACTTC	CASSLALASGMSYEQYF	-	TRBV7-8	TRBJ2-7	TRBD2
TGTGCCAGCAGCTTAGGGGCAACGGAAGCTTTCTTT	CASSLGATEAFF	-	TRBV7-3	TRBJ1-1	-
TGTGCCAGCAGCTTGCAGCGGTCCCACACAGATACGCAGTATTTT	CASSLQRSHTDTQYF	few	TRBV5-4	TRBJ2-3	-
TGTGCCAGCAGCTATTGGACAGGCAGAATCTCTGGGGCCAACGTCCTGACTTTC	CASSYWTGRISGANVLTF	-	TRBV14	TRBJ2-6	TRBD1
TGTGCCAGCAGCTTAGAGGAGGGGACAGCAAATGGCTACACCTTC	CASSLEEGTANGYTF	-	TRBV7-9	TRBJ1-2	TRBD1
TGTGCCAGCAGTCGAGGGGGAATCAATCAGCCCCAGCATTTT	CASSRGGINQPQHF	-	TRBV6-5	TRBJ1-5	-
TGCGCCAGCAGCATTCTCGCGGGAGAGTCCGGGGAGCTGTTTTTT	CASSILAGESGELFF	-	TRBV5-1	TRBJ2-2	TRBD2
TGCAGCGTCACCTCGGGGACTAGCGGGGGGCCATCGAACACCGGGGAGCTGTTTTTT	CSVTSGTSGGPSNTGELFF	-	TRBV29-1	TRBJ2-2	TRBD2
TGTGCCAGTAGTATAGTTCCGGGTGGCGAGCAGTACTTC	CASSIVPGGEQYF	-	TRBV19	TRBJ2-7	-
TGTGCCACCAGTGAGGGACAAGGCCCTAATTCACCCCTCCACTTT	CATSEGQGPNSPLHF	-	TRBV24-1	TRBJ1-6	-
TGCGCCAGCAGCACAACTAGCGGGAGGGGTCTCGGGGAGCTGTTTTTT	CASSTTSGRGLGELFF	-	TRBV5-1	TRBJ2-2	TRBD2
TGTGCCAGCAGCTTGCCCCACCAGGGGGCTAATGAGCAGTTCTTC	CASSLPHQGANEQFF	-	TRBV5-4	TRBJ2-1	TRBD1
TGTGCCAGCAGCTTGTTACTAGCGGGAGCCTACAATGAGCAGTTCTTC	CASSLLLAGAYNEQFF	once	TRBV13	TRBJ2-1	TRBD2
TGTGCCAGCAGCGCTAGCGGGGGGGCCGGGGAGCTGTTTTTT	CASSASGGAGELFF	-	TRBV9	TRBJ2-2	TRBD2
TGTGCCAGCAGCTTAACTACCTACAATGAACAGTTCTTC	CASSLTTYNEQFF	-	TRBV7-2	TRBJ2-1	-
TGTGCCAACACCGGGGGGGCGAGGAATTCACCCCTCCACTTT	CANTGGARNSPLHF	-	TRBV27	TRBJ1-6	-
TGCGCCAGCAGCCAAGAGGCGGGGGGGACTCAAAACATTCAGTACTTC	CASSQEAGGTQNIQYF	-	TRBV4-3	TRBJ2-4	TRBD2